The 28 T cell receptor beta chains reported below all come from one sample, sequenced in a study of CD8 T cells in ankylosing spondylitis. MiXCR, applied by TCRdb to the 5' RACE reads, yields one record per CDR3 protein. Here the sample spans fewer than 180,000 distinct CDR3 sequences, 40% to 50% being singletons. Sequences were obtained from synovial fluid, either unsorted or a sorted T cell fraction (not recorded which). These receptors were obtained from a male donor with ankylosing spondylitis.

This rearrangement joins TRBV7-6 to TRBJ1-1; possible D gene TRBD1, 5 bases. There are 15 residues in the CDR3. Per the germline V gene, CDR1 is SGHVS and CDR2 is FNYEAQ. V was clipped by 0 bases and J by 1 base, with 9 bases between them. The CDR3 sequence is CASSLAGLGNTEAFF. CDR3 DNA: TGTGCCAGCAGCTTAGCGGGACTCGGGAACACTGAAGCTTTCTTT.

The rearrangement links TRBV12-3 or TRBV12-4 to TRBJ2-3; D uncertain. The CDR3 has 13 residues. V was shortened by 3 bases and J by 4 bases, with 8 bases between the two germline ends. The CDR3 nucleotides read TGTGCCAGCAGTTTCTCGTGGGCAGATACGCAGTATTTT. Its protein is CASSFSWADTQYF.

This clonotype occurred a few times. The rearrangement joins TRBV12-3 or TRBV12-4 to TRBJ2-1, with 11 nucleotides matching TRBD2. The CDR3 covers 17 residues. The V segment lost 6 bases and the J segment 2 bases; nucleotides outside the gene matches: 9. The CDR3 coding sequence is TGTGCCAGCAGAACCCGACTAGCGGGGATCCCCTACAATGAGCAGTTCTTC. The encoded protein is CASRTRLAGIPYNEQFF.

The chain has TRBV27 and TRBJ2-6; 7 bases agree with TRBD1. Trimming cost V 2 bases and J 0 bases; bases outside gene matches: 4. Looked up from germline, CDR1 is MNHEY and CDR2 is SMNVEV (reference sequence). This CDR3 contains 17 residues. As DNA, the CDR3 is TGTGCCAGCAGTTTAACAGGGGCCACCTCTGGGGCCAACGTCCTGACTTTC. The encoded protein is CASSLTGATSGANVLTF.

This sequence joins TRBV28 and TRBJ2-3; 10 bases are a match to TRBD2. The CDR3 extends over 16 amino acids. Germline-derived CDR1 and CDR2 are MDHEN and SYDVKM. V lost 1 base, J lost 3 bases, and 4 bases stayed unmatched. The CDR3 DNA reads TGTGCCAGCAGTTTATCGCCAGCGGGAGGGACAGATACGCAGTATTTT. Translating it yields CASSLSPAGGTDTQYF.

This clonotype was detected only a few times. J is TRBJ2-3 and V is TRBV12-3 or TRBV12-4; D is perhaps TRBD1 (6 bases). The V end was cut by 6 bases, the J end by 7 bases, with 14 bases between. The CDR3 loop spans 13 amino acids. CDR3: CASSLGQPNTQYF. In DNA, the CDR3 is TGTGCCAGCAGCCTAGGACAGCCAAATACGCAGTATTTT.

This clonotype was observed a handful of times. The chain links TRBV6-1 to TRBJ2-1, with D tentatively TRBD1 (5 bases). There are 14 residues in the CDR3. Trimming stripped 6 bases from V and 7 bases from J, with 16 bases between. CDR1 MNHNS and CDR2 SASEGT come from the germline V gene. CDR3 region: CASSPPIAGNEQFF. The DNA for the CDR3 is TGTGCCAGCAGCCCCCCAATTGCAGGGAATGAGCAGTTCTTC.

The CDR3 nucleotides read TGTGCCAGCAGTAAGGGACAGCCCTCCTACGAGCAGTACTTC. Its protein is CASSKGQPSYEQYF. The chain recombines TRBV28 with TRBJ2-7; 7 nucleotides align to TRBD1. The CDR3 extends over 14 amino acids. Trimming cost V 5 bases and J 0 bases; bases outside gene matches: 4. Germline CDR1 and CDR2: MDHEN and SYDVKM.

V and J are TRBV7-2 and TRBJ2-4; no reliable D call. Per germline, CDR1 SGHTA and CDR2 FQGNSA. The CDR3 extends over 12 amino acids. Trimming left V 2 bases short and J 16 bases short, with 15 bases between. CDR3 sequence (DNA): TGTGCCAGCAGCTTACCCTACGGAGACCTATACTTC. Amino acid sequence: CASSLPYGDLYF.

The V call is TRBV20-1, the J call TRBJ2-7, with D perhaps TRBD2 (6 bases). Germline V gene data show CDR1 as DFQATT and CDR2 as SNEGSKA (reference sequence). The V and J ends lost 6 bases and 4 bases respectively, with 22 bases between them. The CDR3 totals 15 residues. CDR3 sequence: CSAPSRAGTAYEQYF. CDR3 DNA: TGCAGTGCGCCAAGCAGGGCGGGGACCGCTTACGAGCAGTACTTC.

The chain links TRBV10-3 to TRBJ2-7, with unresolved D. The CDR3 loop spans 11 amino acids. The germline V gene encodes CDR1 ENHRY and CDR2 SYGVKD. The V gene lost 2 bases and the J gene lost 9 bases, with 8 bases spanning the gap. CDR3 sequence reads: CAISEGSLQYF. The CDR3 DNA sequence: TGTGCCATCAGTGAGGGCTCATTGCAGTACTTC.

There are a few counts of this clonotype. The chain has TRBV5-6 and TRBJ1-6, with TRBD1 as a possible D gene (5 bases). The CDR3 is 16 amino acids. V lost 1 base to trimming and J lost 4 bases, with 12 bases between them. Germline V gene lookup returns CDR1 SGHDT and CDR2 YYEEEE. The CDR3 DNA sequence: TGTGCCAGCAGCTTGCATGCGGGACTGTATAATTCACCCCTCCACTTT. Protein product: CASSLHAGLYNSPLHF.

The V gene is TRBV6-1, the J gene TRBJ2-7; 8 nucleotides agree with TRBD1. Germline CDR1 MNHNS, CDR2 SASEGT. The junction had 8 bases not matched to a gene; V was cut back by 5 bases and J by 2 bases. This CDR3 is 15 amino acids long. In DNA, the CDR3 is TGTGCCAGCAGTACCCAGACAGGGGAGGCCTACGAGCAGTACTTC. Its protein is CASSTQTGEAYEQYF.

This chain joins TRBV25-1 and TRBJ1-1, with 8 positions matching TRBD1. Germline V lookup: CDR1 MGHDK, CDR2 SYGVNS. The trim removed 4 bases at V and 10 bases at J, leaving 17 bases unmatched. The CDR3 has 16 residues. This chain's CDR3 is CASSGIPGQGASGAFF. CDR3 nucleotides: TGTGCCAGCAGTGGCATACCGGGGCAGGGGGCATCGGGAGCTTTCTTT.

The rearrangement links TRBV29-1 to TRBJ1-2; 7 nucleotides agree with TRBD1. CDR1 SQVTM and CDR2 ANQGSEA come from the germline V gene. The CDR3 runs to 14 residues. V dropped 6 bases and J dropped 3; count of bases not matched to a gene: 10. The CDR3 nucleotides are TGCAGCGTCACTACCGGGACAGTACACTATGGCTACACCTTC. Translating it yields CSVTTGTVHYGYTF.

This clonotype was counted a few times. This chain joins TRBV7-9 and TRBJ1-1; D remains unclear. V shed 5 bases and J shed 6 bases, with 10 bases lying between them. The CDR3 spans 12 residues. Per germline, CDR1 SEHNR and CDR2 FQNEAQ (reference sequence). CDR3 bases: TGTGCCAGCAGCCTTCCAGTCCCTGAAGCTTTCTTT. Protein: CASSLPVPEAFF.

This clonotype came up a few times. The J gene is TRBJ2-2, the V gene TRBV21-1; the table calls TRBD1, which could not be checked here. TRBV21-1 is shown as a pseudogene. This CDR3 contains 15 residues. The CDR3 reads CARPGTDLLDGELFF. DNA for the CDR3: TGTGCAAGACCGGGAACAGATCTGTTGGACGGGGAGCTGTTTTTT.

This clonotype was detected only a few times. This rearrangement joins TRBV29-1 to TRBJ2-2; D perhaps matches TRBD2 (6 bases). V dropped 7 bases and J dropped 5 bases, with 20 bases sitting between them. The CDR3 spans 15 residues. In germline, CDR1 is SQVTM, CDR2 ANQGSEA. The CDR3 region is CSAEAGRERTGELFF. The CDR3 DNA is TGCAGCGCCGAAGCCGGTCGGGAGAGAACCGGGGAGCTGTTTTTT.

This chain uses TRBV7-9 with TRBJ1-6, with no clear D. V lost 3 bases, J lost 8 bases, and 8 bases lay in between. The CDR3 covers 13 residues. Germline CDR1 SEHNR, CDR2 FQNEAQ (reference sequence). CDR3: CASSFLGHSPLHF. The CDR3, as DNA: TGTGCCAGCAGCTTTTTAGGGCATTCACCCCTCCACTTT.

This rearrangement joins TRBV20-1 to TRBJ2-3; no clear D. This CDR3 has 9 amino acids. CDR1 DFQATT and CDR2 SNEGSKA come from the germline V gene (reference sequence). Trimming stripped 5 bases from V and 8 bases from J, with 5 bases between. The CDR3 spells CSAPGTQYF. The CDR3 region has the DNA TGCAGTGCTCCGGGTACGCAGTATTTT.

CDR3 residues: CASSQTGEAKGRAEAFF. As DNA, the CDR3 is TGTGCCAGCAGCCAAACGGGGGAGGCGAAGGGAAGGGCTGAAGCTTTCTTT. The rearrangement links TRBV4-2 to TRBJ1-1, with D perhaps matching TRBD1 (5 bases). Deletions cut 2 bases from V and 6 bases from J, with 22 bases between. Germline V gene data show CDR1 as LGHNA and CDR2 as YNFKEQ. This CDR3 spans 17 amino acids.

This chain joins TRBV4-2 and TRBJ2-7, with D possibly matching TRBD2 (6 bases). This CDR3 comprises 13 residues. Looked up from germline, CDR1 is LGHNA and CDR2 is YNFKEQ. Trimming removed 4 bases from V and 4 bases from J, with 11 bases in between. CDR3 protein: CASSPSAGYEQYF. CDR3 DNA sequence: TGTGCCAGCAGCCCCTCAGCGGGTTACGAGCAGTACTTC.

The rearrangement links TRBV3-1 to TRBJ1-1; 8 bases fit TRBD1. Trimming cost V 3 bases and J 5 bases; bases outside gene matches: 8. The CDR3 runs to 15 residues. Germline V gene sequence: CDR1 LGHDT, CDR2 YNNKEL (reference sequence). CDR3 protein: CASSQNGQGGTEAFF. CDR3 bases: TGTGCCAGCAGCCAGAACGGACAGGGCGGGACTGAAGCTTTCTTT.

The chain carries TRBV28 and TRBJ2-1; D may be TRBD2 (5 bases). The CDR3 totals 15 residues. CDR1 and CDR2 (germline): MDHEN, SYDVKM. V was shortened by 1 base and J by 4 bases, with 11 bases between the two germline ends. In DNA, the CDR3 is TGTGCCAGCAGTTTATTTATCGGGAATTACAATGAGCAGTTCTTC. Amino acid sequence: CASSLFIGNYNEQFF.

The V call is TRBV6-4, the J call TRBJ1-2; D perhaps matches TRBD1 (6 bases). CDR1 MRHNA and CDR2 SNTAGT come from the germline V gene. Trimming took 2 bases from V and 7 from J, leaving 17 bases between them. The CDR3 spans 15 residues. In nucleotides, the CDR3 is TGTGCCAGCAGTGACGACCAGGGGATGCTTGGTGGCTACACCTTC. This translates into CASSDDQGMLGGYTF.

V gene TRBV4-2 combines with J gene TRBJ2-1; 11 bases match TRBD2. The J segment lost 6 bases and the V segment lost 5 bases, leaving 12 bases of the junction unmatched. CDR3 length equals 17 residues. Germline assignment: CDR1 LGHNA and CDR2 YNFKEQ. The CDR3 DNA reads as TGTGCCAGCAGCAGGCATTCCGGGACTAGCGGCGGCAATGAGCAGTTCTTC. Protein sequence: CASSRHSGTSGGNEQFF.

The chain employs TRBV4-1 and TRBJ1-2; 7 bases line up with TRBD1. The CDR3 spans 17 residues. Germline lookup yields CDR1 MGHRA and CDR2 YSYEKL. After removal of 2 bases from V and 0 bases from J, the junction contained 9 bases not matched to a gene. The CDR3 DNA reads as TGCGCCAGCAGCCAATTTTCCGGGACAGCTACTAACTATGGCTACACCTTC. Translation: CASSQFSGTATNYGYTF.

The chain combines TRBV14 with TRBJ1-1, with D possibly TRBD1 on 5 matching bases. V gave up 1 base and J gave up 0 bases, with 9 bases separating them. The CDR3 sequence is 15 residues long. Germline loops: CDR1 SGHDN, CDR2 FVKESK. Here the CDR3 reads CASSQVGDLNTEAFF. The CDR3 DNA is TGTGCCAGCAGCCAAGTGGGGGACTTGAACACTGAAGCTTTCTTT.